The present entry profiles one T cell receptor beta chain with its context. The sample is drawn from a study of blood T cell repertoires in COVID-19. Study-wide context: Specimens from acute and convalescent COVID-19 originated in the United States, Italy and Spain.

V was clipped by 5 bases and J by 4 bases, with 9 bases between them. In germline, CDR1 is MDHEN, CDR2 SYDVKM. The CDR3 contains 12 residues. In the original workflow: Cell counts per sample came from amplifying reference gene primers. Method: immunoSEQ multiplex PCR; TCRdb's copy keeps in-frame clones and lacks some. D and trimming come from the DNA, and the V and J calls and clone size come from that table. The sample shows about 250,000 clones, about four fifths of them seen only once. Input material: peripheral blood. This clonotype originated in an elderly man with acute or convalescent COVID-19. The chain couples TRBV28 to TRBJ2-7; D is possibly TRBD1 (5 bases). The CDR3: CASSIQGYEQYF. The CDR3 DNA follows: TGTGCCAGCAGTATCCAGGGTTACGAGCAGTACTTC.